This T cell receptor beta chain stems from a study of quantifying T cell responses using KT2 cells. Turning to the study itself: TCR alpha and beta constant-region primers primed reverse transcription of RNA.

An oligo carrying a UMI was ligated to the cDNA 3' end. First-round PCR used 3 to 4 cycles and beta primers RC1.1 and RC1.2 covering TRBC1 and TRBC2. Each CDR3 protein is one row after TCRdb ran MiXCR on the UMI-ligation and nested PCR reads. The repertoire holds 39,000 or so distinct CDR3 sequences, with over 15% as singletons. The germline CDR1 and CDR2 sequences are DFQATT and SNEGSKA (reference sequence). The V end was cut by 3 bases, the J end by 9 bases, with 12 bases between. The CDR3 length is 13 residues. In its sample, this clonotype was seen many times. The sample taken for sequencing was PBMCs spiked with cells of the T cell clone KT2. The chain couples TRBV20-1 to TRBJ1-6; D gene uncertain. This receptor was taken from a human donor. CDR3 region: CSASDSAGSPLHF. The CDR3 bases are TGCAGTGCTAGTGACTCCGCCGGTTCACCCCTCCACTTT.